One and the same sample provided the 22 T cell receptor beta chains below, sequenced in a study of blood T cell repertoires in COVID-19 (TCRdb year 2020). Library preparation was by the immunoSEQ multiplex PCR assay. Drawn from immuneACCESS, this table holds only the in-frame rearrangements with V and J called that TCRdb kept. Clones are partly lost; checked studies trace under half to an unresolved V gene and leave the rest unexplained. For this sample the table gives some 35,000 clones, of which over 70% were detected only once. Around 14% of the sample is in the top ten clones. Source material: peripheral blood. All receptors come from a man aged 55-75 years with active COVID-19.

This clone was seen a single time. The chain couples TRBV6-5 to TRBJ2-2; 11 bases are shared with TRBD1. Per the germline V gene, CDR1 is MNHEY and CDR2 is SVGAGI. After removal of 5 bases from V and 5 bases from J, the junction contained 4 bases not matched to a gene. This CDR3 contains 15 residues. This chain's CDR3 is CASSRDRGKTGELFF. The CDR3 DNA sequence: TGTGCCAGCAGTCGGGACAGGGGGAAGACCGGGGAGCTGTTTTTT.

This clone was seen more than once but under ten times. The V and J genes are TRBV2 and TRBJ2-5; D is perhaps TRBD1 (6 bases). The length of the CDR3 is 15 residues. Germline V gene data show CDR1 as SNHLY and CDR2 as FYNNEI. The V gene lost 6 bases and the J gene lost 2 bases, with 16 bases spanning the gap. The CDR3 DNA follows: TGTGCCAGCAGGCAGGAAACAGGGCCTCAAGAGACCCAGTACTTC. Its translation is CASRQETGPQETQYF.

This chain connects TRBV3-1 (or the pseudogene TRBV3-2) to TRBJ2-2; TRBD1 agrees at 9 bases. CDR1 is LGHDT and CDR2 is YNNKEL in the germline V gene (reference sequence). Trimming cost V 7 bases and J 7 bases; bases outside gene matches: 10. This CDR3 spans 15 amino acids. CDR3 in DNA: TGTGCCAGCAACGCGAGGACAGGGGAAAGCGGGGAGCTGTTTTTT. Encoded protein: CASNARTGESGELFF.

The chain is built from TRBV7-3 and TRBJ2-1; TRBD2 might be the D (5 bases). Germline V gene data show CDR1 as SGHTA and CDR2 as FQGTGA. V was trimmed by 4 bases and J by 0 bases, leaving 13 bases between them. The CDR3 is 16 amino acids. CDR3 sequence reads: CASSYNGISSYNEQFF. The CDR3 DNA reads as TGTGCCAGCAGCTACAACGGGATTAGCTCCTACAATGAGCAGTTCTTC. The whole variable domain, remainder taken from reference TRBV7-3 and TRBJ2-1, is GAGVSQTPSNKVTEKGKYVELRCDPISGHTALYWYRQSLGQGPEFLIYFQGTGAADDSGLPNDRFFAVRPEGSVSTLKIQRTERGDSAVYLCASSYNGISSYNEQFFGPGTRLTVL.

Details on this clone: A much larger clone differs by one base, so this may be a read error. V and J are TRBV7-9 and TRBJ2-2; 7 bases are shared with TRBD1. Germline V CDR1 and CDR2: SEHNR, FQNEAQ (reference sequence). The CDR3 is 15 residues long. The ends lost 4 bases at V and 0 bases at J; junction bases unmatched: 2. CDR3 loop: CASSSQGANTGELFF. CDR3 coding DNA: TGTGCCAGCAGCTCCCAGGGGGCGAACACCGGGGAGCTGTTTTTT.

This rearrangement joins TRBV3-1 (or the pseudogene TRBV3-2) to TRBJ1-2; maybe TRBD1 (6 bases). The CDR3 loop spans 15 amino acids. The V end lost 3 bases, the J end lost 3 bases, and 14 bases lay between the germline ends. The germline CDR1 and CDR2 sequences are LGHDT and YNNKEL (reference sequence). The CDR3 DNA reads as TGTGCCAGCAGCCATAAGCAGGGGAGTGACTATGGCTACACCTTC. Translation gives CASSHKQGSDYGYTF.

The chain links TRBV10-1 to TRBJ2-3; TRBD2 agrees at 8 bases. Looked up from germline, CDR1 is WNHNN and CDR2 is SYGVQD (reference sequence). The CDR3 runs to 16 residues. The V segment lost 2 bases and the J segment 0 bases; nucleotides outside the gene matches: 4. The CDR3 region is CASSETSGTSTDTQYF. CDR3 DNA sequence: TGCGCCAGCAGTGAGACTAGCGGTACTAGCACAGATACGCAGTATTTT.

This clone appeared a few times. The chain is built from TRBV7-9 and TRBJ2-7; the D gene is possibly TRBD1 (5 bases). The CDR3 totals 13 residues. V lost 2 bases and J 2 bases, leaving 7 bases between the germline ends. The V gene's germline CDR1 is SEHNR and CDR2 FQNEAQ (reference sequence). Written as DNA, the CDR3 is TGTGCCAGCAGCTTAACGACAGCCTACGAGCAGTACTTC. As protein: CASSLTTAYEQYF.

The chain recombines TRBV5-1 with TRBJ1-2, with D unresolved. V was trimmed by 0 bases and J by 3 bases, leaving 9 bases between them. Germline V gene data show CDR1 as SGHRS and CDR2 as YFSETQ. The CDR3 has 14 residues. The CDR3 region is CASSLEAVDYGYTF. CDR3 sequence (DNA): TGCGCCAGCAGCTTGGAAGCCGTCGACTATGGCTACACCTTC.

V gene TRBV10-1 combines with J gene TRBJ2-5; TRBD2 matches 10 bases. The CDR3 runs to 15 residues. The V and J ends lost 3 bases and 5 bases, in that order; junction bases with no gene match: 6. CDR1 is WNHNN and CDR2 is SYGVQD in the germline V gene (reference sequence). The CDR3: CASSDSLAGVETQYF. CDR3 DNA sequence: TGCGCCAGCAGTGATAGTCTAGCGGGAGTTGAGACCCAGTACTTC.

This chain joins TRBV29-1 and TRBJ2-7, with 10 bases identical to TRBD1. The junction had 8 bases not matched to a gene; V was cut back by 4 bases and J by 2 bases. Germline V gene lookup returns CDR1 SQVTM and CDR2 ANQGSEA. This CDR3 comprises 15 residues. The CDR3 region has the DNA TGCAGCGTTGGACAGGGGGCCGTGGGACCCTACGAGCAGTACTTC. The encoded protein is CSVGQGAVGPYEQYF.

The DNA for the CDR3 is TGTGCCGAAAGAGGCGATCTGAACACTGAAGCTTTCTTT. This codes for CAERGDLNTEAFF. The rearrangement links TRBV6-5 to TRBJ1-1; D remains unclear. CDR1 is MNHEY and CDR2 is SVGAGI in the germline V gene. CDR3 length: 13 residues. V dropped 11 bases and J dropped 0 bases, with 13 bases sitting between them.

In its sample, this clone was seen a few times. This rearrangement joins TRBV9 to TRBJ1-5; 7 nucleotides line up with TRBD1. The CDR3 sequence is 15 residues long. The germline gives CDR1 SGDLS, CDR2 YYNGEE. V gave up 4 bases and J gave up 3 bases; unmatched junction bases: 7. This CDR3 is CASSPQGDDNQPQHF. CDR3 DNA: TGTGCCAGCAGCCCTCAGGGGGATGACAATCAGCCCCAGCATTTT.

The chain links TRBV9 to TRBJ2-6, with D possibly TRBD2 on 6 matching bases. V gave up 4 bases and J gave up 4 bases, with 18 bases separating them. The CDR3 runs 17 residues. Germline CDR1 and CDR2: SGDLS and YYNGEE. In DNA, the CDR3 is TGTGCCAGCAGCCCCCGGTCGGGGGAAACCGGGGCCAACGTCCTGACTTTC. As protein: CASSPRSGETGANVLTF. Full variable domain (rest looked up from reference TRBV9 and TRBJ2-6): DSGVTQTPKHLITATGQRVTLRCSPRSGDLSVYWYQQSLDQGLQFLIQYYNGEERAKGNILERFSAQQFPDLHSELNLSSLELGDSALYFCASSPRSGETGANVLTFGAGSRLTVL.

This chain uses TRBV5-4 with TRBJ2-7; the D gene is possibly TRBD2 (6 bases). CDR3 size: 13 residues. Per germline, CDR1 SGHNT and CDR2 YYREEE (reference sequence). Trimming shortened V by 4 bases and J by 0 bases, and 8 bases separated the two germline ends. The CDR3 bases are TGTGCCAGCAGCAGCGGGTTCTCCTACGAGCAGTACTTC. This gives the protein CASSSGFSYEQYF.

This chain connects TRBV11-2 to TRBJ2-7, with 9 bases matching TRBD2. CDR1 and CDR2 (germline): SGHAT, FQNNGV. V lost 7 bases to trimming and J lost 6 bases; unmatched junction nucleotides: 13. This CDR3 contains 15 residues. As DNA, the CDR3 is TGTGCCAGCATCCTTGGCGGCGGGGGGGGCGGCGAGCAGTACTTC. Residues: CASILGGGGGGEQYF.

V usage is TRBV6-5 and J usage is TRBJ2-7; 8 nucleotides agree with TRBD1. Trimming at V came to 4 bases and at J to 3 bases, leaving 5 bases not matched to a gene. There are 14 residues in the CDR3. The germline CDR1 and CDR2 sequences are MNHEY and SVGAGI. The CDR3 DNA reads as TGTGCCAGCAGTTCAGGGGGCCCTCTCTACGAGCAGTACTTC. Translating gives CASSSGGPLYEQYF.

This chain joins TRBV7-9 and TRBJ2-5; 7 bases agree with TRBD1. The CDR3 contains 14 residues. Germline values: CDR1 SEHNR, CDR2 FQNEAQ (reference sequence). The ends lost 5 bases at V and 5 bases at J; junction bases unmatched: 8. The CDR3 sequence: CASSPRTGWETQYF. DNA for the CDR3: TGTGCCAGCAGCCCCCGGACAGGATGGGAGACCCAGTACTTC.

The sample holds a few counts of this clone. The chain links TRBV7-2 to TRBJ1-5; TRBD1 is a possible D gene (6 bases). The V gene lost 5 bases and the J gene lost 3 bases, with 11 bases spanning the gap. CDR1 and CDR2 from the germline V gene are SGHTA and FQGNSA. This CDR3 contains 14 residues. In DNA form, the CDR3 reads TGTGCCAGCAGCCTAGGGGGGCCCAATCAGCCCCAGCATTTT. Encoded protein: CASSLGGPNQPQHF.

The chain is built from TRBV7-2 and TRBJ2-7, with 14 bases lining up with TRBD2. The CDR3 sequence is 17 residues long. Losses at the gene ends were 1 base for V and 6 bases for J; bases not matched to a gene: 8. Germline V CDR1 and CDR2: SGHTA, FQGNSA. CDR3 sequence (DNA): TGTGCCAGCAGCTTAGGAGGGGCCGGGACTAGCGGGAGCGAGCAGTACTTC. It translates to CASSLGGAGTSGSEQYF.

The J gene is TRBJ2-5, the V gene TRBV9; TRBD2 might be the D (6 bases). Germline V gives CDR1 SGDLS, CDR2 YYNGEE. V was pared by 1 base and J by 1 base, with 23 bases between. The CDR3 totals 19 residues. DNA of the CDR3: TGTGCCAGCAGCGTAAGGGGCGGGGCTTTTAATAATTTCCAAGAGACCCAGTACTTC. Its translation: CASSVRGGAFNNFQETQYF.

The chain recombines TRBV6-2 or TRBV6-3 with TRBJ2-7, with 9 bases fitting TRBD2. This CDR3 region has 16 residues. Germline CDR1 MNHEY, CDR2 SVGEGT. V lost 5 bases and J lost 4; bases outside the gene matches: 12. The CDR3 region is CASSTRLAEVEYEQYF. The DNA of the CDR3 is TGTGCCAGCAGTACCCGACTAGCGGAAGTGGAATACGAGCAGTACTTC.